This T cell receptor beta chain is from a study of blood T cell repertoires in COVID-19. Background on the study: Whether acute or convalescent, the COVID-19 samples came from the United States, Italy and Spain.

The authors' processing: By means of reference gene primer amplification, nucleated cell counts were estimated. This table comes from immunoSEQ multiplex PCR, and its TCRdb copy is limited to in-frame clones, with some not included. The V and J calls and clone size were taken over from that table, and D and trimming were inferred from the DNA. The repertoire has fewer than 350,000 clones, roughly 85% of them found once; the top ten carry 1.5% to 2%. Participants' own reports of clinical history determined their cohort assignment. People in the exposed group encountered a COVID-19 case within 2 weeks before entering the study. Germline V gives CDR1 MDHEN, CDR2 SYDVKM. J lost 4 bases, V lost 6 bases, and 6 bases had no gene match. The CDR3 runs 14 residues.

The J gene is TRBJ1-2, the V gene TRBV28, with 9 bases that match TRBD1. Sequences were obtained from PBMCs or T cells enriched from blood (not recorded which). The source is a woman aged 25 to 45 who had been exposed to COVID-19. CDR3 DNA: TGTGCCAGCAGATCCCCGACAGGGGGCTATGGCTACACCTTC. It is translated as CASRSPTGGYGYTF.